This TCR beta chain emerged from a study of shared clonotypes between healthy human individuals. Study information: Serving as donors were a couple of women and three men, whose ages spanned 18 to 49.

Germline V CDR1 and CDR2: MDHEN, SYDVKM. The ends were cut back, 4 bases at V and 8 bases at J, with 14 bases in the middle. The CDR3 is made up of 13 amino acids. Study results and limitations: Among donors, sharing of clonotypes was expected to be affected by sequencing depth. Sampling covered blood only; tissue repertoires likely differ.

Details on this clone: Its antigen is undetermined.

Participating donors were healthy, HIV-negative adults free of recent acute infections or vaccinations. The protocol was immunoSEQ multiplex PCR, while the TCRdb copy is restricted to in-frame clones and leaves out a portion. Altogether over a million clones are present, around three quarters being singletons, with the ten largest covering 0.55% to 0.7%. The sequenced sample was memory CD4+ T cells from PBMCs. Subset defined: CD45RA-negative fraction. This sequence was found in a man between 18 and 29 years old in good health. Some clones in this sample may be carry-over from other donors' samples. The gene calls are TRBV28 and TRBJ1-2; D is ambiguous. The CDR3 sequence: CASSSWVRSGYTF. CDR3 coding DNA: TGTGCCAGCAGTTCCTGGGTACGTAGCGGCTACACCTTC.